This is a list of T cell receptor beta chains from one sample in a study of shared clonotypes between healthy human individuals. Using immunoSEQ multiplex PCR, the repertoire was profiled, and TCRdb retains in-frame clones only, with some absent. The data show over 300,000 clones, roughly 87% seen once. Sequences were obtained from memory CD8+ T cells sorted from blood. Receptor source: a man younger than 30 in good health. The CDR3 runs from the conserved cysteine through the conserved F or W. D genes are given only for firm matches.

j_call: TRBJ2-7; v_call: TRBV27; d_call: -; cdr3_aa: CASSYRGLGGYEQYF
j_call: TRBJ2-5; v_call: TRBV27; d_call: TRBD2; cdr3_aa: CASSLSRSAGEETQYF
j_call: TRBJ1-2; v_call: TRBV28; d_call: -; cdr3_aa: CASKLQDYYGYTF
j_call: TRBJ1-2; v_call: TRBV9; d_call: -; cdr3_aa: CASSVDKGSNYGYTF
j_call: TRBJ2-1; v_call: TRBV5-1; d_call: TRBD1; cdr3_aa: CASRKTGVDYNEQFF
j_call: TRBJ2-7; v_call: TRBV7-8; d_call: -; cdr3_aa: CASSPTSSSFGEQYF
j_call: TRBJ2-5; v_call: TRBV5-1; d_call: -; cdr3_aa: CASSWLEQETQYF
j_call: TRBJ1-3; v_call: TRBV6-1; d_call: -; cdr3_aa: CASSEAWGAGNTIYF
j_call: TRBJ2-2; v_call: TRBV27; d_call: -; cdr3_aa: CASSFMSTGELFF
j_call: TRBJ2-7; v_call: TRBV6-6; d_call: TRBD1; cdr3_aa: CASSYLQGIGDEQYF
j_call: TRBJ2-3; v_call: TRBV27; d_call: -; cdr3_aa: CASRPLAFTDTQYF
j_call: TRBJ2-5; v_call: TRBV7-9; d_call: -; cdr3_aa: CASSTPSQRGETQYF
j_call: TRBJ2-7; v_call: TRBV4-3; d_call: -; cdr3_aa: CASSQEESVHSYEQYF
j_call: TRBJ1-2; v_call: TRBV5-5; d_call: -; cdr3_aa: CASSLVVDYGYTF
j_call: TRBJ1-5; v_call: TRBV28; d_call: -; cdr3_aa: CASSPMGQPQHF
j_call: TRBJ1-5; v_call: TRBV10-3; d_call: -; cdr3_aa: CAISGSQDSNQPQHF
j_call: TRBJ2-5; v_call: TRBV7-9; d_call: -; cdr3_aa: CASSLAAYQETQYF
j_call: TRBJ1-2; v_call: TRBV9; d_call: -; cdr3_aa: CASSVAGLFYGYTF
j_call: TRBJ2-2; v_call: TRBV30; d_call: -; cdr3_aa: CAWGAGGELFF
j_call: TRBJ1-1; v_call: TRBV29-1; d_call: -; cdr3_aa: CSVDGTLNTEAFF
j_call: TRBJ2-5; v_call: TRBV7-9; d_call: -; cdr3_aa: CASSQGGGGQETQYF
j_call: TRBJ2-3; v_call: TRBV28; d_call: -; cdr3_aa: CASSSVSTDTQYF
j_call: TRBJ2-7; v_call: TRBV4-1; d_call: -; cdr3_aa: CASSQAGAASYEQYF
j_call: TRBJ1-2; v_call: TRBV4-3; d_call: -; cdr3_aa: CASSSRWFRGYTF
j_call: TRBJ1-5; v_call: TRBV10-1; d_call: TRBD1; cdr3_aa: CASRDRVASNHQPQHF
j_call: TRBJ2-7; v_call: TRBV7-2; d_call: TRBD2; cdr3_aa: CASSLIASGNYEQYF
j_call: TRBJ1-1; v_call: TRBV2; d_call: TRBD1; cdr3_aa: CASRKSGGSLDTEAFF
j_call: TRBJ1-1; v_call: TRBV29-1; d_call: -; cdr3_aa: CSVESPGERTEAFF
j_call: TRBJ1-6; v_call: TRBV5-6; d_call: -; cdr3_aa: CASSLTGLYNSPLHF
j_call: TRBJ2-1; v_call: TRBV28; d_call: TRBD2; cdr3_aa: CASSFPSSGATYNEQFF
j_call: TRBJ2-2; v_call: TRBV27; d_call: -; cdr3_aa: CASSWVSDYTGELFF
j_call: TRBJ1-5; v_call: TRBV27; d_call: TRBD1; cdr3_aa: CASSFDRGQPQHF
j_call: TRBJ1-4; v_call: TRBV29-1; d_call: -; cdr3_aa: CSVAQGIYEKLFF
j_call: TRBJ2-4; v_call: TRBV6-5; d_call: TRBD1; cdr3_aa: CASSYLTGAKNIQYF
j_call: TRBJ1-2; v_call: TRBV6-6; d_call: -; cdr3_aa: CASTPDPGTASYGYTF
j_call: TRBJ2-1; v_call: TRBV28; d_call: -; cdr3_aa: CATCASAVFNEQFF
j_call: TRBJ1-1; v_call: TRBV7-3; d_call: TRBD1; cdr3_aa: CASSSGQGPNTEAFF
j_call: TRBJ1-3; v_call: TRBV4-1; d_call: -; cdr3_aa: CASSQEGEHNTIYF
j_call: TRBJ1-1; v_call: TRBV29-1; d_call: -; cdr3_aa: CSVVPGPAFF
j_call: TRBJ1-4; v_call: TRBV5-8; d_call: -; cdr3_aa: CASSFTGTNEKLFF
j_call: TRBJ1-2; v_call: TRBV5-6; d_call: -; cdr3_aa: CASSLSGGASGRGYTF
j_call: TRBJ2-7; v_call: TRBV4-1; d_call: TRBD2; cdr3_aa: CASSLRTSGSYEQYF
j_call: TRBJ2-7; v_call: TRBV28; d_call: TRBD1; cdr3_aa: CASSLDRGYNEQYF
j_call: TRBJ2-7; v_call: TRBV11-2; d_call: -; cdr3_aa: CASSLVPAYEQYF
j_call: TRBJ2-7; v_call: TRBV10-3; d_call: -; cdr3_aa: CAISGTNYEQYF